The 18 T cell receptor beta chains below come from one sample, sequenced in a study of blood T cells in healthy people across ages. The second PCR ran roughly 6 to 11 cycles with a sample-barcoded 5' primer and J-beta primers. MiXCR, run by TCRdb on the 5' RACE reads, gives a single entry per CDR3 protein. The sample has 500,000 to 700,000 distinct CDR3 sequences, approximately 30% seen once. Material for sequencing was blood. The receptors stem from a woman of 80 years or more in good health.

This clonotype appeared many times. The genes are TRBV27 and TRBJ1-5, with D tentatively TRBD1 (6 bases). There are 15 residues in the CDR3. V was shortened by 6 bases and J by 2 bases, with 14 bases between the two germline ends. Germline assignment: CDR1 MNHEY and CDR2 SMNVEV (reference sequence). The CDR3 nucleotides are TGTGCCAGCAGCTTACAGGGACGGGGCAATCAGCCCCAGCATTTT. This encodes CASSLQGRGNQPQHF.

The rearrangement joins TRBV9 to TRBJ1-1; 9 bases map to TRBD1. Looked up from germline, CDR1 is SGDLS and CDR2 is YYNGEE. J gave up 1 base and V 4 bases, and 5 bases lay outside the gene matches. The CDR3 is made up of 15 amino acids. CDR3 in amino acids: CASSPRQGENTEAFF. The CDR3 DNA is TGTGCCAGCAGCCCTCGACAGGGGGAGAACACTGAAGCTTTCTTT.

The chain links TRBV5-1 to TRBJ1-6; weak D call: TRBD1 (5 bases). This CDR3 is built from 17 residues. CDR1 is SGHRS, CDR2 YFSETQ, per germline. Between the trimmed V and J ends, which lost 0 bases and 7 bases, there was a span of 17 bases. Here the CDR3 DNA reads TGCGCCAGCAGCTTGGGTACTTGGGGGGATTCCAATTCACCCCTCCACTTT. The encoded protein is CASSLGTWGDSNSPLHF.

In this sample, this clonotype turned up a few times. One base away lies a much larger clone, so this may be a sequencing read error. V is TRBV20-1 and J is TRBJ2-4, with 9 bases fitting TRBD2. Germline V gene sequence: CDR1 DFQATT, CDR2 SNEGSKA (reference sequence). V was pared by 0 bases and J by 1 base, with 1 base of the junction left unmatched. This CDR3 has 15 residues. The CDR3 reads CSARESGGAKNIQYF. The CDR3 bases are TGCAGTGCTAGAGAGAGCGGGGGGGCCAAAAACATTCAGTACTTC.

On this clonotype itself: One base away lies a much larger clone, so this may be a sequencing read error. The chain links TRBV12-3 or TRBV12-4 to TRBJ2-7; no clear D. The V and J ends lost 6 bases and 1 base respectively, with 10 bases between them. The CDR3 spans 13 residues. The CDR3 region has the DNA TGTGCCAGCAGGGCGGACGGGTCCTACGAGCAGTACTTC. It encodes CASRADGSYEQYF.

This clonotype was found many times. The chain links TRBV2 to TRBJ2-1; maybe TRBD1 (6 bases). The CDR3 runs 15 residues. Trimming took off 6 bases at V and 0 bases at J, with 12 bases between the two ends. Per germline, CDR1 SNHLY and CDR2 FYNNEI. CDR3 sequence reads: CASRMDSSSYNEQFF. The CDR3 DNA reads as TGTGCCAGCAGGATGGACAGCAGCTCCTACAATGAGCAGTTCTTC.

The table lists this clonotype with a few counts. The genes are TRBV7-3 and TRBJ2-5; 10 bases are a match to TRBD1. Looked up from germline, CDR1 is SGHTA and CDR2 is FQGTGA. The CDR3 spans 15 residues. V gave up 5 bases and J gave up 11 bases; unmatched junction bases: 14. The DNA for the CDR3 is TGTGCCAGCAGCACCGGGACAGGGGCCTACAATGAGCAGTACTTC. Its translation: CASSTGTGAYNEQYF.

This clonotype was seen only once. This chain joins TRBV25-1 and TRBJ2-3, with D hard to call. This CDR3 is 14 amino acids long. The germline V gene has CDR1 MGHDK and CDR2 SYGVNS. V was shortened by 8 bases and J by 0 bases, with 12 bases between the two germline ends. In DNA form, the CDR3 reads TGTGCCAGCGGCTTGGCCGGCAGCACAGATACGCAGTATTTT. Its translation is CASGLAGSTDTQYF.

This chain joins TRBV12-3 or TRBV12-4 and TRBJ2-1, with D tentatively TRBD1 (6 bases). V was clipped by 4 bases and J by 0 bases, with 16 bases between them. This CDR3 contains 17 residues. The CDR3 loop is CASSSQTQGLSYNEQFF. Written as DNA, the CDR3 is TGTGCCAGCAGTTCTCAGACACAGGGTCTCTCCTACAATGAGCAGTTCTTC.

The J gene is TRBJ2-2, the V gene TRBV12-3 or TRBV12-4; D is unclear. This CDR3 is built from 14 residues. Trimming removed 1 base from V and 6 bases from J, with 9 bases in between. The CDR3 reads CASSLVSNAGELFF. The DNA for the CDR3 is TGTGCCAGCAGTTTAGTATCCAATGCCGGGGAGCTGTTTTTT.

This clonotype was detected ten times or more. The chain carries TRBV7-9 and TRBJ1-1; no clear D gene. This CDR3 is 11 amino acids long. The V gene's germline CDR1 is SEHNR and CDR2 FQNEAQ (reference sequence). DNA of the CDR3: TGTGTCGGCTCAAGGTCCACTGAAGCTTTCTTT. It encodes CVGSRSTEAFF.

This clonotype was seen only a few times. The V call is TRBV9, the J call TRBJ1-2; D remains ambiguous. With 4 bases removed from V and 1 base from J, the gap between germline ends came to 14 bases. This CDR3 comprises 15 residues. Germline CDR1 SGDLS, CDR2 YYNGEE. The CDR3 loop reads CASSPGDGVNYGYTF. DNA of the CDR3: TGTGCCAGCAGCCCCGGGGATGGGGTTAACTATGGCTACACCTTC.

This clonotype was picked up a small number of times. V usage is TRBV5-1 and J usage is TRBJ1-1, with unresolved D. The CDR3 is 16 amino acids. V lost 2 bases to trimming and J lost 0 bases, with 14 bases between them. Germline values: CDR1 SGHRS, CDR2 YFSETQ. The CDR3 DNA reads TGCGCCAGCAGCTTTGCGACGACTCCCATGAACACTGAAGCTTTCTTT. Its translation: CASSFATTPMNTEAFF.

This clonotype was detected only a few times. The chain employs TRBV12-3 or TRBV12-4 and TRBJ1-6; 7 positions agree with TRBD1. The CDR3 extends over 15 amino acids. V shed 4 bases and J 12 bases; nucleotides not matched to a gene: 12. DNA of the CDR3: TGTGCCAGCAGTTCCTACTCAGGGGGAGGGGTACCCCTCCACTTT. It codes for CASSSYSGGGVPLHF.

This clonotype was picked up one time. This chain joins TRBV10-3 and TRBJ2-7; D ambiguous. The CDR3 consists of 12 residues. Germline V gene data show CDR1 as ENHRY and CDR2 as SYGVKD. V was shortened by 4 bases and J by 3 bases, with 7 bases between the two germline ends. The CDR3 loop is CAISGYSYEQYF. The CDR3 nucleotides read TGTGCCATCAGTGGTTACAGCTACGAGCAGTACTTC.

CDR3 nucleotide sequence: TGTGCCAGCAGCCCCGAACGAGGGATCTATAGCATCGGGGAGCTGTTTTTT. As protein: CASSPERGIYSIGELFF. The chain combines TRBV7-2 with TRBJ2-2, with a possible D match to TRBD2 (5 bases). The V end was cut by 5 bases, the J end by 7 bases, with 23 bases between. The CDR3 is made up of 17 amino acids. Germline-derived CDR1 and CDR2 are SGHTA and FQGNSA. The variable domain in full, with the rest retrieved from reference TRBV7-2 and TRBJ2-2, is GAGVSQSPSNKVTEKGKDVELRCDPISGHTALYWYRQSLGQGLEFLIYFQGNSAPDKSGLPSDRFSAERTGGSVSTLTIQRTQQEDSAVYLCASSPERGIYSIGELFFGEGSRLTVL.

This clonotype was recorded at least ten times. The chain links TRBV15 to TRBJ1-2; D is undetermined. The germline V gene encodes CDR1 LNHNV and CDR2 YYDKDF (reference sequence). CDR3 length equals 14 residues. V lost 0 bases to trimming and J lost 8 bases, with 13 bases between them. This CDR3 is CATSRDLWASGYTF. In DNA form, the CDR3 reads TGTGCCACCAGCAGAGATCTTTGGGCGAGCGGCTACACCTTC.

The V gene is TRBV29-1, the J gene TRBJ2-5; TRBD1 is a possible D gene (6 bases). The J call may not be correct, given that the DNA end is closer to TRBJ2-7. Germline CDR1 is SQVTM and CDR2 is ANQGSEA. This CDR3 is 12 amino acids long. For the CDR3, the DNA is TGCAGCGTTGCTAGGGGGTCGTACGAGCAGTACTTC. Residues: CSVARGSYEQYF.